These T cell receptor beta chains were read from a single sample in a study of cytomegalovirus exposure and HLA in healthy donors. Assay: immunoSEQ multiplex PCR; the TCRdb copy retains only in-frame clones and omits some. The profile shows 84,000 or so clones, around four fifths of them singletons. The sample consisted of PBMCs. These receptors were obtained from a boy aged 10-17 years in good health and CMV-seronegative. The CDR3 runs from the conserved cysteine through the conserved F or W. Fields, in order: V gene, CDR3 protein.

v_gene: TRBV19; CDR3aa: CASTAGGLGTEAFF
v_gene: TRBV7-2; CDR3aa: CASSLRDRGYEQYF
v_gene: TRBV4-3; CDR3aa: CASSHVAAGELFF
v_gene: TRBV7-9; CDR3aa: CASSLGVHALDSPGSAFF
v_gene: TRBV14; CDR3aa: CASSLSATLGTGELFF
v_gene: TRBV28; CDR3aa: CASSFYRGPTDTQYF
v_gene: TRBV4-1; CDR3aa: CASSQPGQGQNIQYF
v_gene: TRBV27; CDR3aa: CASSLSTGVYEQYF
v_gene: TRBV4-3; CDR3aa: CASSQTGETEAFF
v_gene: TRBV6-6; CDR3aa: CASTWTSLEQFF
v_gene: TRBV4-1; CDR3aa: CASSQIGLGGTDTQYF
v_gene: TRBV27; CDR3aa: CASGGEGLSQPQHF
v_gene: TRBV4-1; CDR3aa: CASSADRTSSYEQYF
v_gene: TRBV27; CDR3aa: CASTRLAGEYNEQFF
v_gene: TRBV10-2; CDR3aa: CASRTGTSLETQYF
v_gene: TRBV10-2; CDR3aa: CASTSWTGGFNYGYTF
v_gene: TRBV28; CDR3aa: CASSYTTNTEAFF
v_gene: TRBV7-6; CDR3aa: CASSYWLAGEVDQETQYF
v_gene: TRBV29-1; CDR3aa: CSVAGTPRPYEQYF
v_gene: TRBV6-1; CDR3aa: CASRDGGAFF
v_gene: TRBV28; CDR3aa: CASSPRGSGGQETQYF
v_gene: TRBV29-1; CDR3aa: CSVLGLAGASYEQYF
v_gene: TRBV7-9; CDR3aa: CASSSGTGKGYTF
v_gene: TRBV10-2; CDR3aa: CASADQGGPYEQYF
v_gene: TRBV23-1; CDR3aa: CASSQPGQGEDQPQHF
v_gene: TRBV7-9; CDR3aa: CASSSVVARSSYNEQFF
v_gene: TRBV5-6; CDR3aa: CASSDFSDRDNYGYTF
v_gene: TRBV7-9; CDR3aa: CASSLVTGVNEKLFF
v_gene: TRBV5-4; CDR3aa: CASSLVSRLEQYF
v_gene: TRBV6-6; CDR3aa: CASSYQGQGAGGGYTF
v_gene: TRBV4-1; CDR3aa: CASSQGPVGLAGGRHSYEQYF
v_gene: TRBV28; CDR3aa: CASTAPTGGNQPQHF
v_gene: TRBV6-1; CDR3aa: CASSEVSALGNEQFF
v_gene: TRBV27; CDR3aa: CASSYNSRNEQYF
v_gene: TRBV7-2; CDR3aa: CASSLGAGGETQYF
v_gene: TRBV7-8; CDR3aa: CASSPTSGGQPQHF
v_gene: TRBV6-5; CDR3aa: CASSQGRDEQFF
v_gene: TRBV28; CDR3aa: CASIAYSVTEAFF
v_gene: TRBV11-1; CDR3aa: CASSLRSGREGTDTQYF
v_gene: TRBV2; CDR3aa: CASSGIPGTAGLASTDTQYF
v_gene: TRBV28; CDR3aa: CASSLSDRGEYF
v_gene: TRBV7-8; CDR3aa: CASSFGLATWGIRDTGELFF
v_gene: TRBV6-5; CDR3aa: CASSYSFQEEQFF
v_gene: TRBV30; CDR3aa: CAWSGGLLGTPATNEKLFF
v_gene: TRBV30; CDR3aa: CAWGADGTDTQYF
v_gene: TRBV7-2; CDR3aa: CASSPDRVGAFF
v_gene: TRBV4-3; CDR3aa: CASSQDNGGLGALHF
v_gene: TRBV28; CDR3aa: CASSFSNQPQHF
v_gene: TRBV28; CDR3aa: CASHQGTTSYGYTF
v_gene: TRBV6-5; CDR3aa: CASSIHRAGTDTQYF